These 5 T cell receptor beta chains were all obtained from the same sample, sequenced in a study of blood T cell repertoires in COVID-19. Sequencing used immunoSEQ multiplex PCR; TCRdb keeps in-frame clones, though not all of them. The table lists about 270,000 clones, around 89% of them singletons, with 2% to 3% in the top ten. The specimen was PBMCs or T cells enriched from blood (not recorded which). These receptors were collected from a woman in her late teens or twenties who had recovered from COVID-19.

CDR3 in DNA: TGTGCCAGCAGCTTTTCCGGACAGGGGGCTACTGAAGCTTTCTTT. It specifies CASSFSGQGATEAFF. The chain combines TRBV7-6 with TRBJ1-1; 11 bases are shared with TRBD1. Germline V gives CDR1 SGHVS, CDR2 FNYEAQ. This CDR3 spans 15 amino acids. After removal of 3 bases from V and 5 bases from J, the junction contained 5 bases not matched to a gene.

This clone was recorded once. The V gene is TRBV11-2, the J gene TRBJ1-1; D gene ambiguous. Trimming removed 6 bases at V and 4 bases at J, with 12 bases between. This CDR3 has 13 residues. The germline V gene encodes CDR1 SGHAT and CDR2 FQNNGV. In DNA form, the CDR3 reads TGTGCCAGCAGTATAGGAGGGATCACTGAAGCTTTCTTT. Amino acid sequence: CASSIGGITEAFF.

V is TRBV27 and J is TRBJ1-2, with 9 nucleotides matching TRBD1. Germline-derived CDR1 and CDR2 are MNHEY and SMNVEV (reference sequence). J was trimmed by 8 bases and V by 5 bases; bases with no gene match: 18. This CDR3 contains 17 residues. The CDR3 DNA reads TGTGCCAGCAGTCCAGCATACAGGGGGCGATTAGGTGAAGGCTACACCTTC. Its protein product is CASSPAYRGRLGEGYTF.

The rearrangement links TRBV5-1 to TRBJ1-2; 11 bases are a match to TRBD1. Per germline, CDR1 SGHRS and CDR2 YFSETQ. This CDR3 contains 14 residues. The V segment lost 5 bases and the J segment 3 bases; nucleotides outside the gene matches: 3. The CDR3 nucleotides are TGCGCCAGCAGTGGACAGGGGGCGGACTATGGCTACACCTTC. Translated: CASSGQGADYGYTF.

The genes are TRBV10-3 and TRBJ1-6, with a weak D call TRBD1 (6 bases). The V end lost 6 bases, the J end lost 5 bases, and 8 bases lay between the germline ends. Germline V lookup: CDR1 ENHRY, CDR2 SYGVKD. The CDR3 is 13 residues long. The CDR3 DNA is TGTGCCATCAGGTGGGACAATAATTCACCCCTCCACTTT. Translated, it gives CAIRWDNNSPLHF.